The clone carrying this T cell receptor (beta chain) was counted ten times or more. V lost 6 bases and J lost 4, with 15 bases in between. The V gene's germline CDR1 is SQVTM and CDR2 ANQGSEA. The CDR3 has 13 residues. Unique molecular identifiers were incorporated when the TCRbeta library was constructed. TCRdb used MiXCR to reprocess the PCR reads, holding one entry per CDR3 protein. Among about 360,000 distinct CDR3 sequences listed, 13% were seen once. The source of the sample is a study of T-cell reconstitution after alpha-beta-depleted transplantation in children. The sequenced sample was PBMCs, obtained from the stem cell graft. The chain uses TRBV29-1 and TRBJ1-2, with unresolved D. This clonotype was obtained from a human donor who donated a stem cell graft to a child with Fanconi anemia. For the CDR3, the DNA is TGCAGCGTCGTCGAGTCGAGGTCCTATGGCTACACCTTC. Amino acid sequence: CSVVESRSYGYTF.